Following are 24 T cell receptor beta chains from one sample sequenced in a study of shared clonotypes between healthy human individuals. The repertoire was sequenced with immunoSEQ multiplex PCR; TCRdb's copy has only in-frame clones and lacks some. The sample yields 470,000 or so clones, more than 75% seen once. Source material: PBMCs. The receptors originated from a woman between 35 and 50 years old in good health. Some clones in this sample may be carry-over from other donors' samples.

The genes are TRBV7-3 and TRBJ2-1, with D unresolved. The CDR3 loop spans 14 amino acids. Trimming shortened V by 5 bases and J by 1 base, and 9 bases separated the two germline ends. Germline lookup yields CDR1 SGHTA and CDR2 FQGTGA. The CDR3 DNA is TGTGCCAGCAGCATCGGCGGTTCCTACAATGAGCAGTTCTTC. This gives the protein CASSIGGSYNEQFF.

The V gene is TRBV19, the J gene TRBJ1-1; D unresolved. The CDR3 totals 15 residues. V dropped 10 bases and J dropped 0 bases, with 18 bases sitting between them. The germline CDR1 and CDR2 sequences are LNHDA and SQIVND (reference sequence). The CDR3 reads CATKWQSFVNTEAFF. The CDR3 DNA is TGTGCCACCAAGTGGCAGTCTTTCGTGAACACTGAAGCTTTCTTT.

This sequence joins TRBV4-2 and TRBJ2-1, with TRBD2 identical over 10 bases. Germline V gene lookup returns CDR1 LGHNA and CDR2 YNFKEQ. The CDR3 is 16 residues long. V gave up 0 bases and J gave up 4 bases; unmatched junction bases: 3. The CDR3 coding sequence is TGTGCCAGCAGCCAAGATTGGACTAGCGGATACAATGAGCAGTTCTTC. This codes for CASSQDWTSGYNEQFF.

This chain connects TRBV28 to TRBJ2-1; 8 nucleotides align to TRBD2. V shed 2 bases and J 4 bases; nucleotides not matched to a gene: 7. CDR3 length: 16 residues. The germline V gene has CDR1 MDHEN and CDR2 SYDVKM. The CDR3 DNA sequence: TGTGCCAGCAGTTTACGGGAGGGCGTGAGGTACAATGAGCAGTTCTTC. Translation gives CASSLREGVRYNEQFF. Variable domain in full (rest from reference TRBV28 and TRBJ2-1): DVKVTQSSRYLVKRTGEKVFLECVQDMDHENMFWYRQDPGLGLRLIYFSYDVKMKEKGDIPEGYSVSREKKERFSLILESASTNQTSMYLCASSLREGVRYNEQFFGPGTRLTVL.

The chain is built from TRBV29-1 and TRBJ2-1, with 7 bases matching TRBD2. Trimming cost V 4 bases and J 4 bases; bases outside gene matches: 7. Germline CDR1 reads SQVTM; CDR2 reads ANQGSEA. The CDR3 has 14 residues. The CDR3: CSVVGSGLYNEQFF. Written as DNA, the CDR3 is TGCAGCGTTGTAGGTAGCGGGCTTTACAATGAGCAGTTCTTC.

The chain combines TRBV5-1 with TRBJ1-1; D not resolved. Trimming cost V 0 bases and J 5 bases, with 11 bases left between them. CDR1 SGHRS and CDR2 YFSETQ come from the germline V gene. The CDR3 covers 14 residues. For the CDR3, the DNA is TGCGCCAGCAGCTTGGAAGGTCTTTGGACTGAAGCTTTCTTT. Its protein is CASSLEGLWTEAFF.

This sequence joins TRBV28 and TRBJ1-5, with D possibly TRBD1 on 6 matching bases. Germline V gene sequence: CDR1 MDHEN, CDR2 SYDVKM. This CDR3 has 17 amino acids. Trimming cost V 5 bases and J 0 bases, with 17 bases left between them. The CDR3 DNA reads as TGTGCCAGCAGTACCATACAGGGTTTATATAGCAATCAGCCCCAGCATTTT. This gives the protein CASSTIQGLYSNQPQHF.

The chain has TRBV18 and TRBJ1-1, with D uncertain. Trimming pared 5 bases from V and 1 base from J, leaving 8 bases between. The germline V gene encodes CDR1 KGHSH and CDR2 LQKENI. The CDR3 is 13 residues long. The CDR3 DNA sequence: TGTGCCAGCTCAATGAACCAGAACACTGAAGCTTTCTTT. Translation: CASSMNQNTEAFF. The full variable domain, in which reference TRBV18 and TRBJ1-1 provide the parts outside the CDR3, is NAGVMQNPRHLVRRRGQEARLRCSPMKGHSHVYWYRQLPEEGLKFMVYLQKENIIDESGMPKERFSAEFPKEGPSILRIQQVVRGDSAAYFCASSMNQNTEAFFGQGTRLTVV.

J is TRBJ2-2 and V is TRBV5-5, with 8 bases identical to TRBD2. CDR3 length: 16 residues. J gave up 6 bases and V 4 bases, and 11 bases lay outside the gene matches. Germline V gene data show CDR1 as SGHKS and CDR2 as YYEKEE (reference sequence). CDR3: CASSPEEREIPGELFF. In DNA form, the CDR3 reads TGTGCCAGCAGCCCCGAGGAGCGGGAGATTCCCGGGGAGCTGTTTTTT.

The rearrangement uses TRBV11-1 and TRBJ2-5; possible D gene TRBD1, 6 bases. The germline V gene has CDR1 SGHAT and CDR2 FQDESV (reference sequence). The CDR3 consists of 14 residues. Trimming stripped 7 bases from V and 1 base from J, with 13 bases between. CDR3 region: CASTQETGQETQYF. The DNA for the CDR3 is TGTGCCAGCACCCAAGAGACAGGCCAAGAGACCCAGTACTTC. Complete variable domain (other parts from reference TRBV11-1 and TRBJ2-5): EAEVAQSPRYKITEKSQAVAFWCDPISGHATLYWYRQILGQGPELLVQFQDESVVDDSQLPKDRFSAERLKGVDSTLKIQPAELGDSAMYLCASTQETGQETQYFGPGTRLLVL.

The V and J genes are TRBV7-9 and TRBJ2-3; D is tentatively TRBD1 or TRBD2 (5 bases each). CDR1 and CDR2 from the germline V gene are SEHNR and FQNEAQ (reference sequence). CDR3 length: 14 residues. The V end was cut by 5 bases, the J end by 3 bases, with 12 bases between. As DNA, the CDR3 is TGTGCCAGCAGCCCAATGGGGGTGACAGATACGCAGTATTTT. It is translated as CASSPMGVTDTQYF. Filled out from reference TRBV7-9 and TRBJ2-3, the complete variable domain reads DTGVSQNPRHKITKRGQNVTFRCDPISEHNRLYWYRQTLGQGPEFLTYFQNEAQLEKSRLLSDRFSAERPKGSFSTLEIQRTEQGDSAMYLCASSPMGVTDTQYFGPGTRLTVL.

The chain joins TRBV7-6 to TRBJ2-1, with a tentative D call TRBD2 (5 bases). V was pared by 5 bases and J by 10 bases, with 9 bases between. CDR3 length equals 11 residues. From germline, CDR1 is SGHVS and CDR2 FNYEAQ. CDR3 DNA sequence: TGTGCCAGCAGCCAAGGACTCGAGCAGTTCTTC. This translates into CASSQGLEQFF.

The chain links TRBV19 to TRBJ2-7, with a possible D match to TRBD1 (6 bases). Trimming left V 1 base short and J 2 bases short, with 9 bases between. The CDR3 contains 14 residues. In germline, CDR1 is LNHDA, CDR2 SQIVND (reference sequence). The DNA of the CDR3 is TGTGCCAGTAGTATAGGTGGGGGCCCCTACGAGCAGTACTTC. This gives the protein CASSIGGGPYEQYF.

The chain has TRBV28 and TRBJ2-7; TRBD2 might be the D (6 bases). CDR1 is MDHEN, CDR2 SYDVKM, per germline. Trimming took off 6 bases at V and 4 bases at J, with 13 bases between the two ends. The length of the CDR3 is 13 residues. DNA for the CDR3: TGTGCCAGCAGGCGGGGCGGAGGTTACGAGCAGTACTTC. Protein: CASRRGGGYEQYF.

The chain has TRBV9 and TRBJ2-3; TRBD2 aligns across 9 bases. From germline, CDR1 is SGDLS and CDR2 YYNGEE. V was clipped by 1 base and J by 2 bases; unmatched bases: 5. CDR3 length equals 16 residues. The CDR3 DNA is TGTGCCAGCAGCGTACTTAGCGGGAGCTTCACAGATACGCAGTATTTT. It codes for CASSVLSGSFTDTQYF. The full variable domain, with the rest looked up from reference TRBV9 and TRBJ2-3, is DSGVTQTPKHLITATGQRVTLRCSPRSGDLSVYWYQQSLDQGLQFLIQYYNGEERAKGNILERFSAQQFPDLHSELNLSSLELGDSALYFCASSVLSGSFTDTQYFGPGTRLTVL.

This sequence joins TRBV5-1 and TRBJ2-5; 12 positions agree with TRBD1. The J call is uncertain, as TRBJ2-7 better fits the DNA end. The CDR3 spans 17 residues. Germline V gene sequence: CDR1 SGHRS, CDR2 YFSETQ. CDR3: CASSSGTGGSHPYEQYF. CDR3 bases: TGCGCCAGCAGCTCCGGGACAGGGGGCTCGCACCCTTACGAGCAGTACTTC.

The chain links TRBV7-6 to TRBJ1-4; 7 nucleotides agree with TRBD1. Germline-derived CDR1 and CDR2 are SGHVS and FNYEAQ. Trimming removed 5 bases from V and 5 bases from J; junction bases left unmatched: 2. This CDR3 is 13 amino acids long. CDR3 bases: TGTGCCAGCAGCCTACAGGGGAATGAAAAACTGTTTTTT. Its translation: CASSLQGNEKLFF.

The chain has TRBV6-1 and TRBJ2-5; 7 bases line up with TRBD1. The ends lost 7 bases at V and 5 bases at J; junction bases unmatched: 4. CDR3 length: 12 residues. CDR1 MNHNS and CDR2 SASEGT come from the germline V gene. CDR3 in DNA: TGTGCCAGCATCCCCAGGGGGGAGACCCAGTACTTC. Translated, it gives CASIPRGETQYF.

V is TRBV25-1 and J is TRBJ1-2; D is undetermined. The CDR3 totals 13 residues. The germline gives CDR1 MGHDK, CDR2 SYGVNS. Trimming took 7 bases from V and 6 from J, leaving 15 bases between them. This CDR3 reads CASTSRVSDGYTF. Written as DNA, the CDR3 is TGTGCCAGCACCTCTCGGGTTTCGGATGGCTACACCTTC.

With respect to this clone: Being one base from a much bigger clone, this may be a read error. This chain joins TRBV11-2 and TRBJ2-1, with no clear D. The CDR3 totals 14 residues. CDR1 and CDR2 from the germline V gene are SGHAT and FQNNGV. Trimming took 4 bases from V and 0 from J, leaving 7 bases between them. The chain's CDR3 is CASSYQSSYNEQFF. The CDR3 nucleotides are TGTGCCAGCAGCTACCAGAGCTCCTACAATGAGCAGTTCTTC.

The chain carries TRBV28 and TRBJ2-7; 7 nucleotides match TRBD1. CDR3 length equals 14 residues. The V gene's germline CDR1 is MDHEN and CDR2 SYDVKM. The J segment lost 3 bases and the V segment lost 5 bases, leaving 7 bases of the junction unmatched. The CDR3 reads CASSMRGTVYEQYF. CDR3 in DNA: TGTGCCAGCAGTATGCGAGGGACAGTCTACGAGCAGTACTTC.

This chain uses TRBV4-2 with TRBJ2-7; 11 bases fit TRBD2. The junction had 6 bases not matched to a gene; V was cut back by 0 bases and J by 5 bases. Looked up from germline, CDR1 is LGHNA and CDR2 is YNFKEQ. The CDR3 is made up of 16 amino acids. DNA of the CDR3: TGTGCCAGCAGCCAAGATAGGACTAGCGGGTTTAACGAGCAGTACTTC. Its translation is CASSQDRTSGFNEQYF.

The CDR3 protein is CASTPMRGANNEQFF. The CDR3 DNA reads TGTGCCAGCACCCCCATGCGGGGGGCCAACAATGAGCAGTTCTTC. The chain uses TRBV6-1 and TRBJ2-1; 8 nucleotides align to TRBD2. After removal of 7 bases from V and 5 bases from J, the junction contained 10 bases not matched to a gene. Germline V CDR1 and CDR2: MNHNS, SASEGT. The CDR3 consists of 15 residues.

The chain joins TRBV27 to TRBJ2-1, with TRBD2 matching over 7 bases. The V segment lost 2 bases and the J segment 8 bases; nucleotides outside the gene matches: 9. CDR3 size: 15 residues. Germline CDR1 is MNHEY and CDR2 is SMNVEV (reference sequence). CDR3 nucleotide sequence: TGTGCCAGCAGTTTAACCCGCGGGAGTAACGATGAGCAGTTCTTC. Protein sequence: CASSLTRGSNDEQFF.